These T cell receptor beta chains were read from a single sample in a study of molecular identifiers for immune sequencing clone quantification. TCRdb called the PCR reads again in MiXCR, with one record for every CDR3 protein. The sample records under 600,000 distinct CDR3 sequences, 25% being singletons. The sequencing sample was made of naive CD8+ T cells from blood, with Jurkat cell RNA spiked in. These receptors all come from a human donor in good health. Some libraries in this study had Jurkat cell RNA spiked in. Both conserved end residues are part of each CDR3. The order of the fields is clone size, J gene, V gene, D gene, CDR3 DNA, CDR3 protein. A D gene is named only where the DNA matches it firmly. For some rows the clone size is stated as once, few or many, or as a class when expanded; others skip it.

clone size: few
J gene: TRBJ1-1
V gene: TRBV29-1
D gene: TRBD1
CDR3 DNA: TGCGGCGTTGAAGAAGGACAGGGGCCGAACGCTTTCTTT
CDR3 protein: CGVEEGQGPNAFF

clone size: .
J gene: TRBJ2-7
V gene: TRBV9
D gene: .
CDR3 DNA: TGTGCCAGCAGCGTAGCCCAGGGAACCTACGAGCAGTACTTC
CDR3 protein: CASSVAQGTYEQYF

clone size: .
J gene: TRBJ1-5
V gene: TRBV2
D gene: TRBD1
CDR3 DNA: TGTGCCAGCAGTGAACCTTCGACAGGGGCATTGATTGGCAATCAGCCCCAGAATTTT
CDR3 protein: CASSEPSTGALIGNQPQNF

clone size: .
J gene: TRBJ2-7
V gene: TRBV6-2/TRBV6-3
D gene: .
CDR3 DNA: TGTGCCACGGCGGTCTCGTACGAGCAGTACTTC
CDR3 protein: CATAVSYEQYF

clone size: .
J gene: TRBJ2-7
V gene: TRBV30
D gene: .
CDR3 DNA: TGTGCCTGGAGTGTATGGGGTGACGAGCAGTACTTC
CDR3 protein: CAWSVWGDEQYF

clone size: many
J gene: TRBJ2-7
V gene: TRBV5-4
D gene: TRBD1
CDR3 DNA: TGTGCCAGCAGTACCGGGACAGGTCTTAACGAGCAGTACTTC
CDR3 protein: CASSTGTGLNEQYF

clone size: many
J gene: TRBJ1-5
V gene: TRBV27
D gene: TRBD1
CDR3 DNA: TGTGCCAGCAGTTTTACAGGGGGGGATCAGCCCCAGCATTTT
CDR3 protein: CASSFTGGDQPQHF

clone size: few
J gene: TRBJ1-4
V gene: TRBV5-1
D gene: .
CDR3 DNA: TGCGCCAGCAGCTTGGATTTGGGTGAATCTAATGAAAAACTGTTTTTT
CDR3 protein: CASSLDLGESNEKLFF

clone size: many
J gene: TRBJ2-7
V gene: TRBV4-3
D gene: .
CDR3 DNA: TGCGCCAGCAGCCAAGATTTGGGACGAGGCTACGAGCAGTACTTC
CDR3 protein: CASSQDLGRGYEQYF

clone size: .
J gene: TRBJ2-3
V gene: TRBV24-1
D gene: .
CDR3 DNA: TGTGCCACCAGTGAGGCAACTAGCACAGATACGCAGTATTTT
CDR3 protein: CATSEATSTDTQYF

clone size: few
J gene: TRBJ1-5
V gene: TRBV4-1
D gene: .
CDR3 DNA: TGCGCCAGCAGCATCCTGGGGGGCGAAAGACAGCCCCAGCATTTT
CDR3 protein: CASSILGGERQPQHF

clone size: few
J gene: TRBJ2-1
V gene: TRBV4-3
D gene: .
CDR3 DNA: TGCGCCAGCAGCCAAGATCGCAGTCACAATGAGCAGTTCTTC
CDR3 protein: CASSQDRSHNEQFF

clone size: few
J gene: TRBJ2-6
V gene: TRBV27
D gene: TRBD2
CDR3 DNA: TGTGCCAGCAGTCCCGGACTAGCGGGGGGGCCTGGGGCCAACGTCCTGACTTTC
CDR3 protein: CASSPGLAGGPGANVLTF

clone size: many
J gene: TRBJ2-3
V gene: TRBV25-1
D gene: .
CDR3 DNA: TGTGCCAGCAGGACCTTGACAGATACGCAGTATTTT
CDR3 protein: CASRTLTDTQYF

clone size: few
J gene: TRBJ1-5
V gene: TRBV19
D gene: .
CDR3 DNA: TGTGCCAGTAGTATATTGGGACACAAAAGCAATCAGCCCCAGCATTTT
CDR3 protein: CASSILGHKSNQPQHF

clone size: few
J gene: TRBJ1-2
V gene: TRBV7-9
D gene: .
CDR3 DNA: TGTGCCAGCAGCCCCTCAGCGGGCAGGGCAAACTATGGCTACACCTTC
CDR3 protein: CASSPSAGRANYGYTF